Following are 28 T cell receptor beta chains from one sample sequenced in a study of blood T cell repertoires in COVID-19. Some clones are missing from TCRdb's copy, which holds only in-frame ones; the method was immunoSEQ multiplex PCR. The sample records 95,000 to 100,000 clones, almost 95% being singletons. The sequencing sample was made of peripheral blood. The receptor source for this set is a middle-aged man with active COVID-19.

V usage is TRBV7-9 and J usage is TRBJ1-4; tentative D call: TRBD1 (6 bases). The CDR3 consists of 16 residues. Germline CDR1 SEHNR, CDR2 FQNEAQ (reference sequence). V was pared by 0 bases and J by 8 bases, with 16 bases between. The CDR3 DNA sequence: TGTGCCAGCAGCTTAGCGGGGGCTAGGTCATACGAAAAACTGTTTTTT. Encoded protein: CASSLAGARSYEKLFF.

This clone was seen only once. The rearrangement uses TRBV6-2 or TRBV6-3 and TRBJ2-1, with D maybe TRBD2 (5 bases). The germline gives CDR1 MNHEY, CDR2 SVGEGT. Trimming stripped 6 bases from V and 6 bases from J, with 21 bases between. The CDR3 is 16 amino acids. CDR3 DNA: TGTGCCAGCAGCCACCCGGGAACCCCTTATTCCAATGAGCAGTTCTTC. Translated, it gives CASSHPGTPYSNEQFF.

This clone was counted between two and nine times. The J gene is TRBJ1-1, the V gene TRBV7-2; the D gene is possibly TRBD1 (5 bases). The CDR3 extends over 15 amino acids. V was shortened by 1 base and J by 5 bases, with 14 bases between the two germline ends. Germline V CDR1 and CDR2: SGHTA, FQGNSA. The CDR3 spells CASSLVGTATTEAFF. CDR3 nucleotides: TGTGCCAGCAGCTTAGTTGGGACTGCAACAACTGAAGCTTTCTTT.

With respect to this clone: An end of the junction does not agree with germline; a read error may underlie this. V and J are TRBV28 and TRBJ2-7; the match to TRBD1 covers 7 bases. Germline V gives CDR1 MDHEN, CDR2 SYDVKM. The CDR3 runs to 14 residues. The CDR3 nucleotides are TGTGCCAGCACCTCGGAAAGAACAGGGGACCCTGTGCACTTC. Protein product: CASTSERTGDPVHF.

The gene calls are TRBV28 and TRBJ1-5; D ambiguous. CDR3 length: 13 residues. Between the trimmed V and J ends, which lost 5 bases and 4 bases, there was a span of 9 bases. Germline-derived CDR1 and CDR2 are MDHEN and SYDVKM. CDR3: CASSTQLNQPQHF. The CDR3 DNA sequence: TGTGCCAGCAGTACACAGCTTAATCAGCCCCAGCATTTT.

The chain is built from TRBV25-1 and TRBJ2-3; a weak D match, TRBD2 (6 bases). This CDR3 has 16 residues. Trimming removed 6 bases from V and 8 bases from J, with 24 bases in between. From germline, CDR1 is MGHDK and CDR2 SYGVNS. CDR3 in DNA: TGTGCCAGCAGGCCCCCTAGCACGGGGAGGTCTGGTACGCAGTATTTT. This gives the protein CASRPPSTGRSGTQYF.

This clone occurred once. This rearrangement joins TRBV18 to TRBJ2-5; D is undetermined. CDR1 is KGHSH, CDR2 LQKENI, per germline. V gave up 2 bases and J gave up 2 bases, with 9 bases separating them. The CDR3 sequence is 14 residues long. The CDR3 protein is CASSPASRQETQYF. The CDR3 DNA is TGTGCCAGCTCACCAGCCTCACGGCAAGAGACCCAGTACTTC. Complete variable domain (other parts from reference TRBV18 and TRBJ2-5): NAGVMQNPRHLVRRRGQEARLRCSPMKGHSHVYWYRQLPEEGLKFMVYLQKENIIDESGMPKERFSAEFPKEGPSILRIQQVVRGDSAAYFCASSPASRQETQYFGPGTRLLVL.

This clone has a handful of counts. This chain links TRBV5-1 with TRBJ2-1; 7 nucleotides line up with TRBD2. CDR1 is SGHRS and CDR2 is YFSETQ in the germline V gene. The junction had 2 bases not matched to a gene; V was cut back by 4 bases and J by 4 bases. This CDR3 is 13 amino acids long. CDR3 sequence reads: CASSGGSYNEQFF. For the CDR3, the DNA is TGCGCCAGCAGCGGCGGGAGTTACAATGAGCAGTTCTTC. Using reference TRBV5-1 and TRBJ2-1 for the parts outside the CDR3, the full variable domain is KAGVTQTPRYLIKTRGQQVTLSCSPISGHRSVSWYQQTPGQGLQFLFEYFSETQRNKGNFPGRFSGRQFSNSRSEMNVSTLELGDSALYLCASSGGSYNEQFFGPGTRLTVL.

This clone occurred once. The CDR3 sequence is CASPGAGGPGNEQFF. CDR3 in DNA: TGTGCCAGCCCCGGAGCGGGAGGGCCGGGTAATGAGCAGTTCTTC. The chain employs TRBV5-4 and TRBJ2-1, with 10 bases identical to TRBD2. CDR1 is SGHNT, CDR2 YYREEE, per germline (reference sequence). The length of the CDR3 is 15 residues. J lost 7 bases, V lost 7 bases, and 11 bases had no gene match.

The rearrangement links TRBV10-3 to TRBJ2-3; 7 nucleotides line up with TRBD1. The CDR3 totals 16 residues. The germline V gene has CDR1 ENHRY and CDR2 SYGVKD. Trimming cost V 6 bases and J 0 bases; bases outside gene matches: 9. The CDR3 DNA reads TGTGCCATCAGCGGTTTAGGGGGCGCAAGCACAGATACGCAGTATTTT. It translates to CAISGLGGASTDTQYF.

This clone appeared a single time. This chain links TRBV11-1 with TRBJ2-3; TRBD2 is a possible D gene (5 bases). The CDR3 has 14 residues. The germline V gene has CDR1 SGHAT and CDR2 FQDESV (reference sequence). Trimming removed 0 bases from V and 6 bases from J, with 10 bases in between. The CDR3 protein is CASSLAGGLDTQYF. In DNA, the CDR3 is TGTGCCAGCAGCTTAGCGGGCGGACTGGATACGCAGTATTTT.

The chain links TRBV6-5 to TRBJ1-1; 9 nucleotides agree with TRBD1. Germline V lookup: CDR1 MNHEY, CDR2 SVGAGI. Trimming took 6 bases from V and 1 from J; bases not matched to a gene: 3. The CDR3 runs to 14 residues. The CDR3 protein is CASSRDRENTEAFF. The CDR3 DNA follows: TGTGCCAGCAGCCGGGACAGGGAGAACACTGAAGCTTTCTTT.

The CDR3 loop is CASSSSGVEQFF. The CDR3 DNA sequence: TGTGCCAGCAGTTCCTCAGGGGTTGAGCAGTTCTTC. The chain recombines TRBV28 with TRBJ2-1; perhaps TRBD1 as D (6 bases). CDR1 and CDR2 (germline): MDHEN, SYDVKM. The CDR3 consists of 12 residues. The V and J ends lost 4 bases and 9 bases respectively, with 10 bases between them.

Written as DNA, the CDR3 is TGTGCCAGCAGCTCTGATCAGGTCGGCGAGCAGTACTTC. This sequence encodes CASSSDQVGEQYF. V is TRBV7-3 and J is TRBJ2-7; D is undetermined. This CDR3 has 13 residues. Germline CDR1 and CDR2: SGHTA and FQGTGA. The V end lost 4 bases, the J end lost 6 bases, and 13 bases lay between the germline ends.

This sequence joins TRBV9 and TRBJ2-3, with D possibly being TRBD2 (5 bases). Trimming removed 0 bases from V and 4 bases from J, with 9 bases in between. Germline-derived CDR1 and CDR2 are SGDLS and YYNGEE. The CDR3 is 14 amino acids. In DNA, the CDR3 is TGTGCCAGCAGCGTAGAAAGCGGTTCAGATACGCAGTATTTT. Amino acids: CASSVESGSDTQYF.

V is TRBV18 and J is TRBJ1-1; the match to TRBD1 covers 7 bases. V shed 6 bases, J shed 0 bases, and the junction held 4 bases outside the gene matches. Per germline, CDR1 KGHSH and CDR2 LQKENI. The CDR3 sequence is 14 residues long. In nucleotides, the CDR3 is TGTGCCAGCTCGCGGGGACAGATGAACACTGAAGCTTTCTTT. Protein product: CASSRGQMNTEAFF.

The J gene is TRBJ1-1, the V gene TRBV11-2, with D uncertain. The CDR3 consists of 13 residues. CDR1 SGHAT and CDR2 FQNNGV come from the germline V gene. V gave up 6 bases and J gave up 4 bases, with 12 bases separating them. The CDR3, as DNA: TGTGCCAGCAGAAGGGTTAGCGGCACTGAAGCTTTCTTT. It is translated as CASRRVSGTEAFF.

The chain combines TRBV7-8 with TRBJ2-3, with TRBD2 identical over 8 bases. CDR1 SGHVS and CDR2 FQNEAQ come from the germline V gene. V gave up 5 bases and J gave up 1 base; unmatched junction bases: 5. The CDR3 runs 15 residues. The CDR3 protein is CASSISGSGTDTQYF. The CDR3 coding sequence is TGTGCCAGCAGCATCAGCGGGAGTGGCACAGATACGCAGTATTTT.

V and J are TRBV7-6 and TRBJ1-6; tentative D call: TRBD1 (6 bases). V gave up 5 bases and J gave up 7 bases, with 18 bases separating them. Germline assignment: CDR1 SGHVS and CDR2 FNYEAQ. The CDR3 spans 16 residues. The CDR3 spells CASSPTAGAANSPLHF. CDR3 DNA: TGTGCCAGCAGCCCAACCGCGGGGGCGGCCAATTCACCCCTCCACTTT.

J is TRBJ2-5 and V is TRBV4-1; 7 bases fit TRBD2. This CDR3 comprises 15 residues. V was pared by 6 bases and J by 5 bases, with 12 bases of the junction left unmatched. CDR1 and CDR2 (germline): MGHRA, YSYEKL. The CDR3 protein is CASRVAGLPRETQYF. The CDR3 DNA sequence: TGCGCCAGCAGGGTAGCGGGCCTCCCGAGGGAGACCCAGTACTTC.

The chain joins TRBV19 to TRBJ2-1; tentatively, D is TRBD2 (6 bases). The CDR3 has 15 amino acids. The V gene lost 1 base and the J gene lost 6 bases, with 13 bases spanning the gap. Per the germline V gene, CDR1 is LNHDA and CDR2 is SQIVND (reference sequence). The CDR3 is CASSIGAGPGNEQFF. In DNA, the CDR3 is TGTGCCAGTAGTATAGGGGCGGGACCGGGCAATGAGCAGTTCTTC.

J is TRBJ2-2 and V is TRBV5-4, with D perhaps TRBD2 (5 bases). The V gene's germline CDR1 is SGHNT and CDR2 YYREEE (reference sequence). The CDR3 has 12 residues. The V gene lost 0 bases and the J gene lost 8 bases, with 5 bases spanning the gap. The CDR3 DNA reads TGTGCCAGCAGCTTGGAGCGGGGGGAGCTGTTTTTT. It encodes CASSLERGELFF.

V is TRBV28 and J is TRBJ2-7; unclear D gene. V lost 3 bases and J lost 4, with 22 bases in between. Germline values: CDR1 MDHEN, CDR2 SYDVKM. This CDR3 is 17 amino acids long. The DNA for the CDR3 is TGTGCCAGCAGTTTGAGCGTCAGTGGGTCTCAAGCTTACGAGCAGTACTTC. Translating it yields CASSLSVSGSQAYEQYF.

V and J are TRBV25-1 and TRBJ1-1; TRBD1 aligns across 12 bases. CDR3 length: 18 residues. V lost 3 bases, J lost 0 bases, and 8 bases stayed unmatched. Germline CDR1 is MGHDK and CDR2 is SYGVNS. CDR3 region: CASSDLGTGGRMNTEAFF. The CDR3 DNA is TGTGCCAGCAGTGACCTCGGGACAGGGGGCCGAATGAACACTGAAGCTTTCTTT.

The chain carries TRBV5-1 and TRBJ1-5; 8 nucleotides align to TRBD1. Germline V CDR1 and CDR2: SGHRS, YFSETQ. CDR3 size: 16 residues. Germline trimming cut 0 bases from V and 5 bases from J; bases unmatched to any gene: 7. The CDR3 reads CASSLDGTGLDQPQHF. DNA of the CDR3: TGCGCCAGCAGCTTGGATGGGACAGGACTTGATCAGCCCCAGCATTTT.

This sequence joins TRBV24-1 and TRBJ2-3; possible D gene TRBD1, 6 bases. This CDR3 is 15 amino acids long. Germline V gene sequence: CDR1 KGHDR, CDR2 SFDVKD. V was cut by 5 bases and J by 2 bases, with 13 bases left in between. DNA of the CDR3: TGTGCCACCAGTGGTTCCAGGACAGCCACAGATACGCAGTATTTT. Translated: CATSGSRTATDTQYF.

J is TRBJ2-1 and V is TRBV28, with TRBD2 matching over 14 bases. V gave up 5 bases and J gave up 2 bases; unmatched junction bases: 2. Germline CDR1 and CDR2: MDHEN and SYDVKM. The CDR3 has 16 amino acids. In nucleotides, the CDR3 is TGTGCCAGCAGTCCGGGACTAGCGGGGGCCTACAATGAGCAGTTCTTC. Translated, it gives CASSPGLAGAYNEQFF.

This clone was found a few times. The chain employs TRBV27 and TRBJ2-7, with a weak D call TRBD1 (6 bases). The CDR3 has 13 residues. V lost 7 bases and J 2 bases, leaving 12 bases between the germline ends. CDR1 is MNHEY and CDR2 is SMNVEV in the germline V gene (reference sequence). DNA for the CDR3: TGTGCCAGCAATTCCGGGACACCCTACGAGCAGTACTTC. It is translated as CASNSGTPYEQYF.